The rows below give T cell receptor beta chains drawn from one sample of a study of blood T cell repertoires in COVID-19. TCRdb's table, derived via immunoSEQ multiplex PCR, lists solely in-frame clones and lacks some. The table shows 150,000 to 200,000 clones, with around 89% occurring only once. The specimen was PBMCs or T cells enriched from blood (not recorded which). The receptors here all came from a woman younger than 35 who had recovered from COVID-19. Each CDR3 is given with its conserved first and last residue. D genes are given only for firm matches. Expanded clones are given a class, and other clones once, few, many or no size at all.

TGCGCCAGCAGCACCGGGACAGGGGGCATAAATGAGCAGTTCTTC,CASSTGTGGINEQFF,TRBD1,NA,TRBV4-3,TRBJ2-1
TGTGCCAGTAGTAGTTTGGGGCCGAACACCGGGGAGCTGTTTTTT,CASSSLGPNTGELFF,NA,NA,TRBV19,TRBJ2-2
TGCGCCAGCAGCTTGAGTTCGGGACAGGGCAGAAGCACTGAAGCTTTCTTT,CASSLSSGQGRSTEAFF,TRBD1,NA,TRBV5-1,TRBJ1-1
TGTGCCAGCACCCCCCCCAACTACCCTAGCTCCTACGAGCAGTACTTC,CASTPPNYPSSYEQYF,NA,NA,TRBV2,TRBJ2-7
TGCGCCAGCAGCTCTGGGACTAGCGGGATATCGGAGACCCAGTACTTC,CASSSGTSGISETQYF,TRBD2,NA,TRBV5-1,TRBJ2-5
TGTGCCAGCAGCACACTTAGGGGTTCGACCTACGAGCAGTACTTC,CASSTLRGSTYEQYF,NA,NA,TRBV6-2/TRBV6-3,TRBJ2-7
TGTGCCAGTAGTTTTGATAACAGGGCCCCCACCTACGAGCAGTACTTC,CASSFDNRAPTYEQYF,NA,NA,TRBV19,TRBJ2-7
TGTGCCAGCAGTGAAGCGCGCCTAGCGGGAGGATTTTCCCCAGAGACCCAGTACTTC,CASSEARLAGGFSPETQYF,TRBD2,NA,TRBV2,TRBJ2-5
TGTGCCAGCAGTGTCCAGGAGGGTACTGAAGCTTTCTTT,CASSVQEGTEAFF,NA,NA,TRBV27,TRBJ1-1
TGTGCCAGCAGCCGGGGAGGGGGAGAGGGTGAGCAGTTCTTC,CASSRGGGEGEQFF,NA,NA,TRBV4-2,TRBJ2-1
TGCGCCAGCAGCTTGGCTACTAGCGGATACTACGAGCAGTACTTC,CASSLATSGYYEQYF,TRBD2,NA,TRBV5-1,TRBJ2-7
TGTGCCAGCAGTTCCTTCCCCTGCCCCACTTATGGCTACACCTTC,CASSSFPCPTYGYTF,NA,NA,TRBV2,TRBJ1-2
TGTGCCAGCAGCAACCCCAGTGGTAGCGGATCCTACAATGAGCAGTTCTTC,CASSNPSGSGSYNEQFF,NA,once,TRBV3-1/TRBV3-2,TRBJ2-1
TGTGCCATCAGGACTACTAGCGGCACAGATACGCAGTATTTT,CAIRTTSGTDTQYF,TRBD2,NA,TRBV10-3,TRBJ2-3
TGTGCCAGCAGCTTAGAACTAGTCTACACAGATACGCAGTATTTT,CASSLELVYTDTQYF,NA,NA,TRBV7-8,TRBJ2-3
TGTGCCTGGAGCGGAGATCGGACAGGCCAGCCCCAGCATTTT,CAWSGDRTGQPQHF,TRBD1,NA,TRBV30,TRBJ1-5
TGTGCCAGCAGCACTCGACTAGCGGGAATAAACCTAATACGCACAGATACGCAGTATTTT,CASSTRLAGINLIRTDTQYF,TRBD2,NA,TRBV7-9,TRBJ2-3